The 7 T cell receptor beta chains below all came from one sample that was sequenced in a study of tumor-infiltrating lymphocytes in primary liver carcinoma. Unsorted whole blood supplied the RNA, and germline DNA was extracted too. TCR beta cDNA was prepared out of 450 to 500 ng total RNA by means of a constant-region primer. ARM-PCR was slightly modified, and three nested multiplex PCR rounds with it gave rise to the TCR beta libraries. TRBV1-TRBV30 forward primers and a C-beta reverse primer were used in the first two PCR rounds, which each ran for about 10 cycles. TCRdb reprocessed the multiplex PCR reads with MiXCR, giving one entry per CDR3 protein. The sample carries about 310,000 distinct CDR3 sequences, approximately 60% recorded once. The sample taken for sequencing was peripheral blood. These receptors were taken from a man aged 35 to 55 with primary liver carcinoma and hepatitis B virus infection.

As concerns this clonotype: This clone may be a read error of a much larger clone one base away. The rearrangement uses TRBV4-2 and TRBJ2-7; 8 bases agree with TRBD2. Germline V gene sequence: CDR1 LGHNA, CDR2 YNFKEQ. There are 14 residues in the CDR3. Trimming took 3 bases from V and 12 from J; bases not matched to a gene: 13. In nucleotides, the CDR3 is TGTGCCAGCAGCCAGTCGGGAGGGCCTCGCGGGCGGTACTTC. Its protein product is CASSQSGGPRGRYF.

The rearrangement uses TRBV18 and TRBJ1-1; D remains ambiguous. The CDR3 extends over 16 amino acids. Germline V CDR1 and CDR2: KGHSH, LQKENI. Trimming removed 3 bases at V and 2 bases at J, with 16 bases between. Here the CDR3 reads CASSPTDEGANTEAFF. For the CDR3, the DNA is TGTGCCAGCTCACCTACAGACGAGGGTGCTAACACTGAAGCTTTCTTT.

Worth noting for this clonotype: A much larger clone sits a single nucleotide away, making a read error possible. CDR3 DNA sequence: TGTGCCAACAGGGTGGCGGGGAGCTCCTACGAGCAGTACTTC. It encodes CANRVAGSSYEQYF. The V call is TRBV6-1, the J call TRBJ2-7; D assignment may be TRBD1 or TRBD2 (6 bases each). The germline V gene encodes CDR1 MNHNS and CDR2 SASEGT. With 10 bases removed from V and 0 bases from J, the gap between germline ends came to 16 bases. CDR3 size: 14 residues.

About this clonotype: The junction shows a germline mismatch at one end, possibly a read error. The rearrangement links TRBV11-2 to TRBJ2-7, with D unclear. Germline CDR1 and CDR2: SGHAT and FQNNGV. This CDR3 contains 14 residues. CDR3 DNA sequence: TGTGGCAGCAGCTTACTTAGAGACATCTACGAGCAGCACTTC. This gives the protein CGSSLLRDIYEQHF.

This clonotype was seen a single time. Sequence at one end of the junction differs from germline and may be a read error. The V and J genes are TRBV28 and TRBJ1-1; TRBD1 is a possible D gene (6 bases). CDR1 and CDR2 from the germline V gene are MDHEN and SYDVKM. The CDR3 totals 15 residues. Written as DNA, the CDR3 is TGTGCTAGCAGCCCCCCCAGGGGACAATTCACTGAAGCTTTCTTT. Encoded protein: CASSPPRGQFTEAFF. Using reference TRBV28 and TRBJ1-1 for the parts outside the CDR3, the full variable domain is DVKVTQSSRYLVKRTGEKVFLECVQDMDHENMFWYRQDPGLGLRLIYFSYDVKMKEKGDIPEGYSVSREKKERFSLILESASTNQTSMYLCASSPPRGQFTEAFFGQGTRLTVV.

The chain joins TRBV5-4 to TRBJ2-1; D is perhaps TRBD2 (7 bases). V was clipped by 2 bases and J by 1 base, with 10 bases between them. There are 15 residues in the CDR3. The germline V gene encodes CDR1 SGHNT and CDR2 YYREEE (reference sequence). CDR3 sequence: CASSFRGGSYNEQFF. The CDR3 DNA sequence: TGTGCCAGCAGCTTTAGGGGGGGATCCTACAATGAGCAGTTCTTC.

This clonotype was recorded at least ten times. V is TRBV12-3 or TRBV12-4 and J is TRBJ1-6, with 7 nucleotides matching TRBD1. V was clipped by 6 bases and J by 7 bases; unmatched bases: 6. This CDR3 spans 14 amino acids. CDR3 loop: CASSQGQPNSPLHF. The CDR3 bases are TGTGCCAGCAGCCAGGGACAGCCCAATTCACCCCTCCACTTT.